The 25 T cell receptor beta chains below all came from one sample that was sequenced in a study of cytomegalovirus exposure and HLA in healthy donors. PCR used 60 Vbeta primers and 13 Jbeta primers. Method: immunoSEQ multiplex PCR; TCRdb's copy keeps in-frame clones and lacks some. The sample includes around 40,000 clones, about 70% seen only once; the top ten take around 3.9%. The sample taken for sequencing was PBMCs. The source of these receptors is a man aged 35 to 55 in good health and CMV-seronegative.

CDR3 nucleotides: TGCGCCAGCAGCTTCGCGGGACAGGGTGGATCACCCCTCCACTTT. Its protein is CASSFAGQGGSPLHF. The chain recombines TRBV5-1 with TRBJ1-6; 9 bases fit TRBD1. Germline lookup yields CDR1 SGHRS and CDR2 YFSETQ. This CDR3 is built from 15 residues. Germline trimming cut 2 bases from V and 10 bases from J; bases unmatched to any gene: 7.

The chain joins TRBV5-4 to TRBJ2-1; TRBD2 agrees at 11 bases. The CDR3 totals 15 residues. Unmatched junction bases numbered 5, after V lost 6 bases and J lost 3 bases. CDR1 and CDR2 from the germline V gene are SGHNT and YYREEE (reference sequence). This chain's CDR3 is CASNPGTSGYNEQFF. CDR3 bases: TGTGCCAGCAACCCCGGGACTAGCGGCTACAATGAGCAGTTCTTC. The full variable domain, with the rest looked up from reference TRBV5-4 and TRBJ2-1, is ETGVTQSPTHLIKTRGQQVTLRCSSQSGHNTVSWYQQALGQGPQFIFQYYREEENGRGNFPPRFSGLQFPNYSSELNVNALELDDSALYLCASNPGTSGYNEQFFGPGTRLTVL.

The gene calls are TRBV29-1 and TRBJ2-1, with D hard to call. The CDR3 is 13 amino acids. V was trimmed by 0 bases and J by 4 bases, leaving 7 bases between them. The germline V gene encodes CDR1 SQVTM and CDR2 ANQGSEA. Here the CDR3 reads CSVEDLEYNEQFF. The DNA for the CDR3 is TGCAGCGTTGAAGATCTTGAGTACAATGAGCAGTTCTTC.

This rearrangement joins TRBV5-4 to TRBJ2-3; D is unclear. With 3 bases removed from V and 6 bases from J, the gap between germline ends came to 11 bases. The CDR3 has 13 residues. CDR1 SGHNT and CDR2 YYREEE come from the germline V gene (reference sequence). Here the CDR3 reads CASSSTSFDTQYF. The CDR3 region has the DNA TGTGCCAGCAGCTCAACCAGTTTTGATACGCAGTATTTT.

This clone was seen a single time. The V gene is TRBV25-1, the J gene TRBJ2-7; maybe TRBD1 (5 bases). Per the germline V gene, CDR1 is MGHDK and CDR2 is SYGVNS. V lost 4 bases and J lost 3, with 10 bases in between. The CDR3 length is 13 residues. The CDR3 DNA reads as TGTGCCAGCAGTGGCCCAGGGTTCTACGAGCAGTACTTC. It specifies CASSGPGFYEQYF.

The J gene is TRBJ2-2, the V gene TRBV19; 9 positions agree with TRBD1. Germline loops: CDR1 LNHDA, CDR2 SQIVND (reference sequence). This CDR3 comprises 14 residues. The junction had 4 bases not matched to a gene; V was cut back by 9 bases and J by 2 bases. The CDR3 protein is CASRDRENTGELFF. For the CDR3, the DNA is TGTGCCAGCCGGGACAGGGAAAACACCGGGGAGCTGTTTTTT.

The chain is built from TRBV2 and TRBJ2-1; no clear D gene. The CDR3 sequence is 12 residues long. Germline CDR1 reads SNHLY; CDR2 reads FYNNEI. The V and J ends lost 4 bases and 5 bases respectively, with 6 bases between them. The CDR3: CASSVSNNEQFF. In DNA, the CDR3 is TGTGCCAGCAGTGTGTCTAACAATGAGCAGTTCTTC.

This chain connects TRBV15 to TRBJ1-5; no clear D. The CDR3 runs to 15 residues. V was trimmed by 0 bases and J by 0 bases, leaving 6 bases between them. Germline V gene data show CDR1 as LNHNV and CDR2 as YYDKDF (reference sequence). CDR3 region: CATSRDQYSNQPQHF. DNA of the CDR3: TGTGCCACCAGCAGAGATCAGTATAGCAATCAGCCCCAGCATTTT. Looking up the rest from reference TRBV15 and TRBJ1-5 gives the full variable domain: DAMVIQNPRYQVTQFGKPVTLSCSQTLNHNVMYWYQQKSSQAPKLLFHYYDKDFNNEADTPDNFQSRRPNTSFCFLDIRSPGLGDTAMYLCATSRDQYSNQPQHFGDGTRLSIL.

A few counts support this clone. The chain combines TRBV19 with TRBJ1-4, with 7 bases that match TRBD1. V was clipped by 5 bases and J by 2 bases; unmatched bases: 8. The CDR3 contains 16 residues. Germline CDR1 is LNHDA and CDR2 is SQIVND (reference sequence). CDR3 in DNA: TGTGCCAGTAGTGCATCCGGACAGGCCACTAATGAAAAACTGTTTTTT. Its translation: CASSASGQATNEKLFF. Supplemented by reference TRBV19 and TRBJ1-4, the full variable domain reads DGGITQSPKYLFRKEGQNVTLSCEQNLNHDAMYWYRQDPGQGLRLIYYSQIVNDFQKGDIAEGYSVSREKKESFPLTVTSAQKNPTAFYLCASSASGQATNEKLFFGSGTQLSVL.

The CDR3 protein is CASSPLGIGHEQYF. CDR3 DNA: TGTGCCAGCAGCCCTCTAGGAATTGGCCACGAGCAGTACTTC. J is TRBJ2-7 and V is TRBV7-6; the D is unclear. Looked up from germline, CDR1 is SGHVS and CDR2 is FNYEAQ. CDR3 length: 14 amino acids. Trimming pared 5 bases from V and 5 bases from J, leaving 16 bases between.

This chain uses TRBV30 with TRBJ2-1; 8 bases are shared with TRBD2. This CDR3 has 14 amino acids. Germline V lookup: CDR1 GTSNPN, CDR2 SVGIG (reference sequence). After removal of 1 base from V and 9 bases from J, the junction contained 8 bases not matched to a gene. As DNA, the CDR3 is TGTGCCTGGAGTGGGGCGGGGGGAAGGGGTGAGCAGTTCTTC. Translation: CAWSGAGGRGEQFF.

This sequence joins TRBV7-6 and TRBJ2-7; TRBD1 matches at 10 bases. With 1 base clipped from V and 4 bases from J, the junction kept 4 bases outside the gene matches. The CDR3 sequence is 15 residues long. The germline V gene has CDR1 SGHVS and CDR2 FNYEAQ. CDR3 protein: CASSLEGTGVYEQYF. For the CDR3, the DNA is TGTGCCAGCAGCTTAGAGGGGACAGGGGTTTACGAGCAGTACTTC.

The chain combines TRBV28 with TRBJ1-1; D perhaps matches TRBD1 (6 bases). V dropped 7 bases and J dropped 5 bases, with 17 bases sitting between them. The CDR3 runs to 14 residues. Germline lookup yields CDR1 MDHEN and CDR2 SYDVKM. The CDR3 sequence: CASTTTGRGTEAFF. In DNA form, the CDR3 reads TGTGCCAGCACAACCACAGGTAGGGGGACTGAAGCTTTCTTT.

This rearrangement joins TRBV6-1 to TRBJ2-7; TRBD1 aligns across 8 bases. This CDR3 spans 14 amino acids. V was clipped by 6 bases and J by 2 bases; unmatched bases: 6. In germline, CDR1 is MNHNS, CDR2 SASEGT. The CDR3 loop is CASRPGQVPYEQYF. The DNA of the CDR3 is TGTGCCAGCAGACCGGGACAGGTCCCCTACGAGCAGTACTTC.

This sequence joins TRBV28 and TRBJ1-2, with 10 bases lining up with TRBD1. CDR1 is MDHEN, CDR2 SYDVKM, per germline. The CDR3 length is 13 residues. V lost 8 bases, J lost 4 bases, and 4 bases stayed unmatched. CDR3 sequence: CASGTGAPYGYTF. Written as DNA, the CDR3 is TGTGCCAGCGGGACAGGGGCCCCCTATGGCTACACCTTC.

This sequence joins TRBV6-5 and TRBJ1-2; maybe TRBD1 (6 bases). Germline lookup yields CDR1 MNHEY and CDR2 SVGAGI. This CDR3 is built from 13 residues. V lost 6 bases, J lost 5 bases, and 13 bases lay in between. The CDR3 DNA reads as TGTGCCAGCAGCCCAGGACAGAGATATGGCTACACCTTC. This translates into CASSPGQRYGYTF.

J is TRBJ1-5 and V is TRBV12-5; the match to TRBD1 covers 7 bases. V lost 6 bases, J lost 7 bases, and 9 bases stayed unmatched. The CDR3 is made up of 14 amino acids. Germline CDR1 and CDR2: LGHNT and FRNRAP. As DNA, the CDR3 is TGTGCTAGTGGCCCTGACAGGGTCGGACAGCCCCAGCATTTT. It codes for CASGPDRVGQPQHF.

There are a few counts of this clone. The rearrangement links TRBV28 to TRBJ1-5; 7 bases are a match to TRBD1. The germline gives CDR1 MDHEN, CDR2 SYDVKM. V dropped 6 bases and J dropped 5; count of bases not matched to a gene: 7. The CDR3 covers 14 residues. The CDR3: CASSSTGMHQPQHF. The CDR3, as DNA: TGTGCCAGCAGCTCGACAGGGATGCATCAGCCCCAGCATTTT.

This chain joins TRBV7-9 and TRBJ2-7, with D possibly being TRBD2 (5 bases). CDR3 length: 14 residues. V gave up 5 bases and J gave up 2 bases, with 13 bases separating them. Per germline, CDR1 SEHNR and CDR2 FQNEAQ (reference sequence). The CDR3 loop is CASSPPGLTYEQYF. CDR3 coding DNA: TGTGCCAGCAGCCCCCCCGGACTGACCTACGAGCAGTACTTC.

The V and J genes are TRBV6-1 and TRBJ1-2; weak D call: TRBD1 (5 bases). Germline-derived CDR1 and CDR2 are MNHNS and SASEGT. V lost 2 bases and J 4 bases, leaving 14 bases between the germline ends. The CDR3 extends over 15 amino acids. CDR3 loop: CASSEPGLRTYGYTF. The DNA for the CDR3 is TGTGCCAGCAGTGAACCGGGACTAAGAACCTATGGCTACACCTTC.

The J gene is TRBJ1-2, the V gene TRBV6-1; TRBD1 is a possible D gene (6 bases). The CDR3 totals 15 residues. V lost 4 bases and J 2 bases, leaving 14 bases between the germline ends. CDR1 is MNHNS, CDR2 SASEGT, per germline. CDR3 sequence (DNA): TGTGCCAGCAGTGTTTCTACAGGGAAGAACTATGGCTACACCTTC. Its translation is CASSVSTGKNYGYTF.

This clone was seen a single time. The chain links TRBV7-9 to TRBJ1-4, with D possibly being TRBD1 (5 bases). Trimming cost V 5 bases and J 4 bases, with 14 bases left between them. The CDR3 totals 15 residues. The germline V gene encodes CDR1 SEHNR and CDR2 FQNEAQ (reference sequence). The CDR3 DNA reads TGTGCCAGCAGCACGAGCGACAGTCATAATGAAAAACTGTTTTTT. It is translated as CASSTSDSHNEKLFF. Full variable domain (missing parts from reference TRBV7-9 and TRBJ1-4): DTGVSQNPRHKITKRGQNVTFRCDPISEHNRLYWYRQTLGQGPEFLTYFQNEAQLEKSRLLSDRFSAERPKGSFSTLEIQRTEQGDSAMYLCASSTSDSHNEKLFFGSGTQLSVL.

The gene calls are TRBV25-1 and TRBJ1-2; tentative D call: TRBD1 (6 bases). The CDR3 is made up of 13 amino acids. Per germline, CDR1 MGHDK and CDR2 SYGVNS. V lost 6 bases and J lost 7, with 15 bases in between. The CDR3 region is CASSAVRGSGYTF. CDR3 coding DNA: TGTGCCAGCAGCGCCGTCAGGGGTAGTGGCTACACCTTC.

The J gene is TRBJ2-1, the V gene TRBV2; 8 nucleotides align to TRBD2. Germline CDR1 reads SNHLY; CDR2 reads FYNNEI. This CDR3 spans 13 amino acids. J lost 12 bases, V lost 7 bases, and 11 bases had no gene match. The CDR3 DNA sequence: TGTGCCAGCACCAAGACGGTGCTAGCGGGGCAGTTCTTC. Its protein is CASTKTVLAGQFF.

The V gene is TRBV5-1, the J gene TRBJ2-7; TRBD1 matches 12 bases. V lost 4 bases and J lost 4; bases outside the gene matches: 6. This CDR3 region has 15 residues. Germline loops: CDR1 SGHRS, CDR2 YFSETQ. CDR3 sequence: CASSPTGQGAYEQYF. As DNA, the CDR3 is TGCGCCAGCAGCCCAACGGGACAGGGGGCGTACGAGCAGTACTTC.